This T cell receptor (beta chain) was documented in a study of cytomegalovirus exposure and HLA in healthy donors. Study-wide points: The classifier reportedly diagnosed cytomegalovirus status with high specificity and sensitivity.

The CDR3 has 16 amino acids. CDR1 SGDLS and CDR2 YYNGEE come from the germline V gene. V shed 3 bases, J shed 0 bases, and the junction held 4 bases outside the gene matches. Researchers ran the PCR with 60 Vbeta and 13 Jbeta primers. The assay was immunoSEQ multiplex PCR, and TCRdb's table has in-frame clones only and misses some. The table has about 180,000 clones, approximately 88% seen once. As for this clone: Its antigen is as yet unknown.

Sequencing was performed on PBMCs. The TCR sequence derives from a boy younger than 10 in good health and CMV-seronegative. The rearrangement links TRBV9 to TRBJ2-5; 11 positions match TRBD1. The CDR3 region is CASSGGDRGYQETQYF. CDR3 nucleotides: TGTGCCAGCAGCGGCGGGGACAGGGGGTACCAAGAGACCCAGTACTTC.